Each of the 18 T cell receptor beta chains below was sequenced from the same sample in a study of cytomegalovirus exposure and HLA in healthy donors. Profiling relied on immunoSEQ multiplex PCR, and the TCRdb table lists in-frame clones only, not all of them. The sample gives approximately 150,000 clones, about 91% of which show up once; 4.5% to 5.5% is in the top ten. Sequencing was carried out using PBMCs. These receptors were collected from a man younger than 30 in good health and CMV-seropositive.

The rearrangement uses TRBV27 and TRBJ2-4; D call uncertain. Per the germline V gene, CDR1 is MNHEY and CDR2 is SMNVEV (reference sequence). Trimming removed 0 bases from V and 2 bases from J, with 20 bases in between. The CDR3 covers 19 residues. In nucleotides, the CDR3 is TGTGCCAGCAGTTTATCGATAGGTAATCTAGAAGGAACCAAAAACATTCAGTACTTC. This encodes CASSLSIGNLEGTKNIQYF.

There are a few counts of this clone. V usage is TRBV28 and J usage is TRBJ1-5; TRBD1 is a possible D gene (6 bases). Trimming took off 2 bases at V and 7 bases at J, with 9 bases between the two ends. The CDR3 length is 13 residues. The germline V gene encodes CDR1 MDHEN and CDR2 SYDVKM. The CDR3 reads CASSLQGTQPQHF. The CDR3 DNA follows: TGTGCCAGCAGTTTACAGGGGACGCAGCCCCAGCATTTT.

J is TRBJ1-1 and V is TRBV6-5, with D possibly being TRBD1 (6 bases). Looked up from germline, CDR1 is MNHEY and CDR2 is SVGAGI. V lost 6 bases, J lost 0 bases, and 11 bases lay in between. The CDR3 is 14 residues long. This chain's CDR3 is CASRQGAMNTEAFF. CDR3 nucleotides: TGTGCCAGCAGACAGGGAGCTATGAACACTGAAGCTTTCTTT.

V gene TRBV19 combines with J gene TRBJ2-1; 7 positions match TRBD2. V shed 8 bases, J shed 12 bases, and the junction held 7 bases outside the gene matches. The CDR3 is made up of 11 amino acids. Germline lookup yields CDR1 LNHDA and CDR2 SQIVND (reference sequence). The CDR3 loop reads CASAAGLVQFF. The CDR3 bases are TGTGCCAGTGCAGCGGGGCTGGTGCAGTTCTTC.

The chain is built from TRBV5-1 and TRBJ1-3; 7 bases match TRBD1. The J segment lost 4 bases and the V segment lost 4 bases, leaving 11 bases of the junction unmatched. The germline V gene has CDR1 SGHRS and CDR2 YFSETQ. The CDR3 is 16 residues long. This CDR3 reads CASSTDRVSSGNTIYF. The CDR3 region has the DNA TGCGCCAGCAGCACAGACAGGGTTTCTTCCGGAAACACCATATATTTT.

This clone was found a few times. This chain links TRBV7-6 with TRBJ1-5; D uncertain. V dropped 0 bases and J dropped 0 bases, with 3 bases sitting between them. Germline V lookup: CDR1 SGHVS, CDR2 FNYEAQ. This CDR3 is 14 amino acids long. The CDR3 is CASSLAHSNQPQHF. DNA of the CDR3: TGTGCCAGCAGCTTAGCTCATAGCAATCAGCCCCAGCATTTT.

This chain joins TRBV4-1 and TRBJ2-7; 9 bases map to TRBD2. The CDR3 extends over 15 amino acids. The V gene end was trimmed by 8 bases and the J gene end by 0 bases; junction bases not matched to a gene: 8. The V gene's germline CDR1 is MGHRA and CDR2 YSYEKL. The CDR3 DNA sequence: TGCGCCAGCCGGAGACTAGCGGAACTCTCCTACGAGCAGTACTTC. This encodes CASRRLAELSYEQYF.

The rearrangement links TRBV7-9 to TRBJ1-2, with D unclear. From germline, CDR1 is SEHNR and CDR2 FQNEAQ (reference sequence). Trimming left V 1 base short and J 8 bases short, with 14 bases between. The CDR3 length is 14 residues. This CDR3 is CASSLDGLSRGYTF. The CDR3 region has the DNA TGTGCCAGCAGCTTAGATGGGCTCTCTCGAGGCTACACCTTC.

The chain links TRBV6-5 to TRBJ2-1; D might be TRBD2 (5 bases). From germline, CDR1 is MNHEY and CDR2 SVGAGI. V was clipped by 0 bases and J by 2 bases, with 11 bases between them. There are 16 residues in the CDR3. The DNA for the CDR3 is TGTGCCAGCAGTTACTCGTGGACTCCCCCCTACAATGAGCAGTTCTTC. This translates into CASSYSWTPPYNEQFF.

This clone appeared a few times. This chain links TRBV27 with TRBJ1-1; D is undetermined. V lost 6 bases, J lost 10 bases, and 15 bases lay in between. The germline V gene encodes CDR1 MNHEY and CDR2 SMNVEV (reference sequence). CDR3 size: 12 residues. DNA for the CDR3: TGTGCCAGCAGGGGGAATTTAGGGAGAGCTTTCTTT. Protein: CASRGNLGRAFF.

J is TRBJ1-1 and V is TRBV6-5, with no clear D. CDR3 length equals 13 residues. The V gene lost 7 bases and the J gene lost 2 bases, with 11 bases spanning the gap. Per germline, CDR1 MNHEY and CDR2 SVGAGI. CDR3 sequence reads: CASTSGANTEAFF. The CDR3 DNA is TGTGCCAGCACCTCGGGAGCAAACACTGAAGCTTTCTTT.

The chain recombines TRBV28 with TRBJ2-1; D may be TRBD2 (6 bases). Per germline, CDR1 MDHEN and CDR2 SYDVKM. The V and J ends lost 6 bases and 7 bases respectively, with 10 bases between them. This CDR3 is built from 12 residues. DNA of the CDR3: TGTGCCAGCAGCCTGGCGGGGAATGAGCAGTTCTTC. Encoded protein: CASSLAGNEQFF.

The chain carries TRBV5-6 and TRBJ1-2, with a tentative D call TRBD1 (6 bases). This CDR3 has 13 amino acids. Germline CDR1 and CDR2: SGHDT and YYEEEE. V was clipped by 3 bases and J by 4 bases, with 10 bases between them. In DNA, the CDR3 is TGTGCCAGCAGCTGGGACAACAGCTATGGCTACACCTTC. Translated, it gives CASSWDNSYGYTF.

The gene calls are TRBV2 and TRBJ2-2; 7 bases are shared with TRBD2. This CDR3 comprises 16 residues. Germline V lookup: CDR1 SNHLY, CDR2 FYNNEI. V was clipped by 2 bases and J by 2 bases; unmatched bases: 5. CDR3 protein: CASSERGGPNTGELFF. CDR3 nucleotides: TGTGCCAGCAGTGAACGCGGGGGACCTAACACCGGGGAGCTGTTTTTT.

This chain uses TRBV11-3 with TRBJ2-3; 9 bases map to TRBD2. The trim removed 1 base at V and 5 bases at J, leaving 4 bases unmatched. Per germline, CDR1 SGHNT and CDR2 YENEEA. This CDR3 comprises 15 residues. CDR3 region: CASSLGTSVGDTQYF. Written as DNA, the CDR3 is TGTGCCAGCAGCTTAGGGACTAGCGTCGGAGATACGCAGTATTTT.

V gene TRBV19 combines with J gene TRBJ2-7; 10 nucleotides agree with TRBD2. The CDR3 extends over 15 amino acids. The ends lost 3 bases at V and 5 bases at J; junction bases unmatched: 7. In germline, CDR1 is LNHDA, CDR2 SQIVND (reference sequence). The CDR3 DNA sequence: TGTGCCAGTAGTATCCGACTAGCGGGCAATAACGAGCAGTACTTC. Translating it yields CASSIRLAGNNEQYF.

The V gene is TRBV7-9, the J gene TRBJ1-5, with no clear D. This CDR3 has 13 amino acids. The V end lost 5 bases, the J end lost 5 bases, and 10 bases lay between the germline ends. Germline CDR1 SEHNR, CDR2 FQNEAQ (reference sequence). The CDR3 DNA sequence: TGTGCCAGCAGCCCGGATCGGGATCAGCCCCAGCATTTT. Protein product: CASSPDRDQPQHF.

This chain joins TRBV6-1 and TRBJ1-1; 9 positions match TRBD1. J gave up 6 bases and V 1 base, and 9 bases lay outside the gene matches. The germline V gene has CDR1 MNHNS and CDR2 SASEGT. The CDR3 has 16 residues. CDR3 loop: CASSEGDRVMRAEAFF. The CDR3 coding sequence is TGTGCCAGCAGTGAAGGGGACAGGGTAATGCGGGCTGAAGCTTTCTTT.